Listed below are T cell receptor beta chains from one sample, sequenced in a study of molecular identifiers for immune sequencing clone quantification. Via MiXCR, TCRdb re-called the PCR reads, giving one row per CDR3 protein. The sample consists of hundreds of thousands of distinct CDR3 sequences, 25% of them appearing once. The sequencing sample was made of naive CD8+ T cells from blood, with Jurkat cell RNA spiked in. The receptors were gathered from a human donor in good health. Some libraries in this study had Jurkat cell RNA spiked in. The CDR3 runs from the conserved cysteine through the conserved F or W. D genes are given only for firm matches. Part of the rows lack a size; the others show once, few, many or a class for expanded clones.

TRBV7-9	TRBJ1-1	TRBD1	many	CASSNPGTGKNTEAFF	TGTGCCAGCAGCAATCCCGGGACAGGGAAGAACACTGAAGCTTTCTTT
TRBV5-3	TRBJ2-7	TRBD1	NA	CASSWGTDYYKQYF	TGTGCCAGCAGCTGGGGGACAGATTACTACAAGCAGTACTTC
TRBV6-5	TRBJ2-3	TRBD2	many	CASSYGGRVRTDTQYF	TGTGCCAGCAGTTACGGGGGGAGGGTACGCACAGATACGCAGTATTTT
TRBV20-1	TRBJ1-5	NA	many	CSAAFTGTQNSNQPQHF	TGCAGTGCCGCTTTCACCGGGACACAAAATAGCAATCAGCCCCAGCATTTT
TRBV5-6	TRBJ1-1	NA	many	CASSLYPPNTEAFF	TGTGCCAGCAGCTTGTACCCACCGAACACTGAAGCTTTCTTT
TRBV19	TRBJ2-3	NA	NA	CASSTQIGGGTDTQYF	TGTGCCAGTAGTACCCAGATAGGTGGAGGCACAGATACGCAGTATTTT
TRBV4-3	TRBJ1-1	NA	once	CASSPRTEMDTEAFF	TGCGCCAGCAGCCCGAGGACGGAGATGGACACTGAAGCTTTCTTT
TRBV29-1	TRBJ2-1	NA	many	CSVEVTWPEQFF	TGCAGCGTTGAAGTAACGTGGCCCGAGCAGTTCTTC
TRBV4-1	TRBJ1-1	NA	few	CASSRVVNTEAFF	TGCGCCAGCAGCCGAGTAGTGAACACTGAAGCTTTCTTT
TRBV7-6	TRBJ2-1	TRBD2	many	CASSPFLAGGAHEQFF	TGTGCCAGCAGCCCCTTTCTAGCGGGAGGCGCCCATGAGCAGTTCTTC
TRBV28	TRBJ2-3	NA	many	CASTPTGLHAPDTQYF	TGTGCCAGCACCCCTACGGGACTCCATGCGCCAGATACGCAGTATTTT
TRBV30	TRBJ2-1	NA	NA	CAWSVIKYNVQFF	TGTGCCTGGAGTGTCATAAAGTACAATGTGCAGTTCTTC
TRBV6-5	TRBJ2-5	TRBD2	few	CASSSGLAGTQETQYF	TGTGCCAGCAGTTCCGGACTAGCGGGGACGCAAGAGACCCAGTACTTC
TRBV20-1	TRBJ2-7	TRBD2	many	CSARSSGNYEQYF	TGCAGTGCTAGAAGCAGCGGGAACTACGAGCAGTACTTC
TRBV28	TRBJ1-5	NA	many	CASQKRGNQPQHF	TGTGCCAGCCAGAAGAGGGGCAATCAGCCCCAGCATTTT
TRBV11-1	TRBJ2-3	NA	few	CASSLELGRQSPPDTQYF	TGTGCCAGCAGCTTAGAGTTGGGTAGACAGAGCCCTCCAGATACGCAGTATTTT
TRBV28	TRBJ1-2	NA	few	CASSLSWTDGYTF	TGTGCCAGCAGTTTATCTTGGACAGATGGCTACACCTTC
TRBV4-1	TRBJ2-7	TRBD1	NA	CASSTAGTGVAEQYF	TGCGCCAGCAGCACAGCCGGGACAGGGGTCGCCGAGCAGTACTTC
TRBV4-3	TRBJ2-1	TRBD2	NA	CASSQDTPSGHNEQFF	TGCGCCAGCAGCCAAGATACGCCTAGCGGGCACAATGAGCAGTTCTTC
TRBV19	TRBJ2-1	TRBD2	few	CASSPGTSGRATYNEQFF	TGTGCCAGTAGTCCCGGGACTAGCGGGAGGGCCACCTACAATGAGCAGTTCTTC
TRBV6-5	TRBJ2-7	NA	NA	CASSPTKNEQYF	TGTGCCAGCTCCCCAACCAAGAACGAGCAGTACTTC
TRBV7-9	TRBJ2-2	TRBD2	many	CASSTKTSGPTGELFF	TGTGCCAGCAGCACGAAGACTAGCGGACCGACAGGGGAGCTGTTTTTT
TRBV24-1	TRBJ2-5	NA	NA	CATSEEYQETQYF	TGTGCCACCAGTGAGGAATACCAAGAGACCCAGTACTTC
TRBV7-8	TRBJ2-1	NA	many	CASSLVGNDEQFF	TGTGCCAGCAGCTTAGTCGGCAACGATGAGCAGTTCTTC
TRBV27	TRBJ2-7	NA	many	CASRGGTYEQYF	TGTGCCAGCCGGGGAGGTACTTACGAGCAGTACTTC
TRBV9	TRBJ2-1	TRBD2	NA	CARSIGGGSGNEQFF	TGTGCCCGCAGCATCGGGGGGGGGTCGGGAAATGAGCAGTTCTTC
TRBV2	TRBJ1-2	NA	once	CASTPEVTPNYGYTF	TGTGCCAGCACCCCTGAGGTAACTCCTAACTATGGCTACACCTTC
TRBV15	TRBJ1-6	NA	few	CATSRATGVVAPLHF	TGTGCCACCAGCAGAGCGACTGGGGTAGTGGCACCCCTCCACTTT
TRBV18	TRBJ2-3	TRBD2	few	CASSARLAEDTQYF	TGTGCCAGCTCAGCGAGACTAGCGGAGGATACGCAGTATTTT
TRBV7-2	TRBJ2-7	NA	NA	CASSDQGAAGPERYF	TGTGCCAGCAGCGACCAAGGGGCCGCGGGGCCCGAGCGGTACTTC
TRBV28	TRBJ2-7	NA	many	CASSVLTESSYEQYF	TGTGCCAGCAGCGTCCTGACAGAGAGCTCCTACGAGCAGTACTTC
TRBV19	TRBJ2-1	TRBD2	few	CASSIKGLAPDNEQFF	TGTGCCAGTAGTATTAAGGGACTAGCGCCCGACAATGAGCAGTTCTTC
TRBV27	TRBJ1-6	NA	NA	CASRGGWLYSPLHF	TGTGCCAGCAGAGGGGGGTGGTTGTACTCACCCCTCCACTTT
TRBV13	TRBJ2-7	TRBD1	NA	CASSSDRGLEQYF	TGTGCCAGCAGTTCCGACAGGGGGCTAGAGCAGTACTTC
TRBV28	TRBJ2-5	NA	many	CASKEGSIGKTQYF	TGTGCCAGCAAAGAGGGTAGCATTGGGAAGACCCAGTACTTC
TRBV6-2/TRBV6-3	TRBJ1-1	NA	few	CASSYYADTEAFF	TGTGCCAGCAGTTACTATGCAGACACTGAAGCTTTCTTT
TRBV10-1	TRBJ2-7	NA	NA	CASSESVGAEQYF	TGCGCCAGCAGTGAGTCCGTGGGAGCCGAGCAGTACTTC
TRBV6-1	TRBJ2-7	TRBD1	NA	CAHTGTGDDEQYF	TGTGCCCACACCGGGACAGGGGACGACGAGCAGTACTTC
TRBV24-1	TRBJ2-2	NA	many	CATSEAANTGELFF	TGTGCCACCAGTGAGGCCGCGAACACCGGGGAGCTGTTTTTT
TRBV27	TRBJ2-7	TRBD1	few	CASSARQGLVDEQYF	TGTGCCAGCAGTGCCAGACAGGGGCTCGTCGACGAGCAGTACTTC
TRBV7-7	TRBJ2-5	TRBD1	NA	CASSQDRDHETQYF	TGTGCCAGCAGCCAGGACAGGGACCATGAGACCCAGTACTTC
TRBV6-5	TRBJ2-3	NA	few	CASSYTRADTDTQYF	TGTGCCAGCAGTTACACCCGGGCAGACACAGATACGCAGTATTTT
TRBV28	TRBJ2-2	TRBD2	NA	CASSLDPTSGRAFGVDTGELFF	TGTGCCAGCAGTTTAGACCCGACTAGCGGGAGGGCCTTCGGAGTGGACACCGGGGAGCTGTTTTTT
TRBV27	TRBJ2-2	TRBD1	few	CASSSPIFRDRDNTGELFF	TGTGCCAGCAGTTCTCCAATCTTTCGGGACAGGGATAACACCGGGGAGCTGTTTTTT
TRBV11-1	TRBJ2-7	NA	NA	CASSASGAGLNEQYF	TGTGCCAGCTCCGCCTCGGGGGCAGGGTTAAACGAGCAGTACTTC
TRBV4-1	TRBJ2-3	NA	NA	CASSQGDLDTQYF	TGCGCCAGCAGCCAGGGGGACTTGGATACGCAGTATTTT
TRBV4-3	TRBJ2-7	NA	many	CASSQDRDKPYEQYF	TGCGCCAGCAGCCAAGATAGGGACAAGCCCTACGAGCAGTACTTC
TRBV12-3/TRBV12-4	TRBJ1-6	NA	many	CASSFGSPLHF	TGTGCCAGCAGTTTTGGTTCACCCCTCCACTTT
TRBV28	TRBJ2-2	NA	once	CASSLMGDTGERFF	TGTGCCAGCAGTTTAATGGGAGACACCGGGGAGCGGTTTTTT
TRBV9	TRBJ2-3	NA	many	CASSVEGSRLTDTQYF	TGTGCCAGCAGCGTAGAGGGCAGCCGCCTCACAGATACGCAGTATTTT
TRBV12-3/TRBV12-4	TRBJ2-3	NA	many	CASSPGLSRDTQYF	TGTGCCAGCAGTCCCGGACTATCCAGAGATACGCAGTATTTT